The text below deals with one T cell receptor (beta chain). Its antigen is still unknown. cDNA was made from about 480 ng RNA using alpha and beta constant primers. Using multiplexing indices, alpha and beta chain libraries were generated apart by chain-specific third strand synthesis. TCRdb re-called the 5' RACE reads through MiXCR, storing one row per CDR3 protein. In the table there are about 7,600 distinct CDR3 sequences, about a tenth of which are singletons. This specimen comes from a study of HIV-infected patients and healthy controls. The repertoire came from unfractionated whole blood and reflected all unsorted peripheral T cells. An approximately 2.5 ml peripheral blood sample was taken for RNA. This CDR3 contains 16 residues. Looked up from germline, CDR1 is LNHDA and CDR2 is SQIVND (reference sequence). V lost 2 bases, J lost 5 bases, and 7 bases stayed unmatched. Study outcomes and limitations: Compared with controls, mean Gini indices were significantly raised in HIV-infected repertoires, possibly indicating oligoclonality. Unequal distinct sequence numbers between patients and controls complicated comparisons. HIV-infected patients and controls differed significantly in mean usage of eight alpha and eight beta V genes.

Sample: blood, taken before antiretroviral therapy. The clonotype originates from an adult with HIV infection. V and J are TRBV19 and TRBJ1-5, with 9 bases lining up with TRBD1. In DNA, the CDR3 is TGTGCCAGTAGTATATTCGACAGGGGGTACGATCAGCCCCAGCATTTT. Amino acid sequence: CASSIFDRGYDQPQHF.